The 11 T cell receptor beta chains given below trace back to one sample, sequenced in a study of T cells in Graves' hyperthyroidism and ophthalmopathy. TCR beta CDR3 sequences were amplified from RNA transcripts. The study used the HTBI primer set for a first-round RT-PCR of the TCR CDR3. TCRdb reprocessed the multiplex PCR reads via MiXCR and lists one record per CDR3 protein. The sample carries some 620,000 distinct CDR3 sequences, under 20% recorded once. Sequenced: blood. The receptors derive from a woman in her twenties or thirties with Graves' hyperthyroidism.

The chain recombines TRBV20-1 with TRBJ1-4, with 7 bases matching TRBD1. The ends lost 6 bases at V and 2 bases at J; junction bases unmatched: 9. Germline V gene sequence: CDR1 DFQATT, CDR2 SNEGSKA (reference sequence). The CDR3 totals 15 residues. The CDR3 sequence is CSAPQDRETNEKLFF. The DNA for the CDR3 is TGCAGTGCGCCACAAGACAGGGAGACTAATGAAAAACTGTTTTTT.

This clonotype was detected only a few times. The chain has TRBV9 and TRBJ2-5; the match to TRBD2 covers 10 bases. The germline gives CDR1 SGDLS, CDR2 YYNGEE. The V and J ends lost 0 bases and 1 base, in that order; junction bases with no gene match: 3. The CDR3 is made up of 16 amino acids. CDR3 DNA: TGTGCCAGCAGCGTAGAACTAGCGGGGAGCCAAGAGACCCAGTACTTC. As protein: CASSVELAGSQETQYF.

This clonotype has only a few counts. The chain has TRBV2 and TRBJ2-3; TRBD1 matches 8 bases. The CDR3 runs to 16 residues. Looked up from germline, CDR1 is SNHLY and CDR2 is FYNNEI. Unmatched junction bases numbered 14, after V lost 6 bases and J lost 6 bases. The CDR3 spells CASRGSTGGKYDTQYF. The CDR3 DNA sequence: TGTGCCAGCAGGGGATCTACAGGGGGGAAGTATGATACGCAGTATTTT.

This clonotype was observed a handful of times. This chain links TRBV11-3 with TRBJ2-3; no reliable D call. Per the germline V gene, CDR1 is SGHNT and CDR2 is YENEEA. V was cut by 3 bases and J by 7 bases, with 8 bases left in between. CDR3 length: 12 residues. The CDR3 DNA reads TGTGCCAGCAGCTTGACGGTAAATACGCAGTATTTT. Translated, it gives CASSLTVNTQYF.

V and J are TRBV6-5 and TRBJ2-1; TRBD2 agrees at 13 bases. This CDR3 has 15 amino acids. In germline, CDR1 is MNHEY, CDR2 SVGAGI. The V and J ends lost 3 bases and 7 bases, in that order; junction bases with no gene match: 3. CDR3 residues: CASSYGTSGKNEQFF. The CDR3 coding sequence is TGTGCCAGCAGTTATGGGACTAGCGGGAAGAATGAGCAGTTCTTC.

The rearrangement links TRBV6-5 to TRBJ2-5, with D unresolved. This CDR3 region has 14 residues. The V gene lost 0 bases and the J gene lost 4 bases, with 9 bases spanning the gap. Germline-derived CDR1 and CDR2 are MNHEY and SVGAGI. CDR3 in amino acids: CASSYSSRVETQYF. CDR3 coding DNA: TGTGCCAGCAGTTACTCGTCCCGTGTAGAGACCCAGTACTTC.

The sample holds many counts of this clonotype. The chain has TRBV12-3 or TRBV12-4 and TRBJ2-7; D gene unclear. Trimming pared 10 bases from V and 5 bases from J, leaving 12 bases between. The CDR3 consists of 11 residues. This chain's CDR3 is CATRSLNEQYF. The DNA of the CDR3 is TGTGCCACCAGGTCCCTGAACGAGCAGTACTTC.

On this clonotype itself: At one boundary the junction diverges from the germline segment, which might be a read error. The chain links TRBV6-2 or TRBV6-3 to TRBJ1-1, with D perhaps TRBD1 (5 bases). Germline values: CDR1 MNHEY, CDR2 SVGEGT. The CDR3 extends over 14 amino acids. CDR3 residues: CASSQGGGRTEASF. As DNA, the CDR3 is TGTGCCAGCAGTCAGGGCGGAGGTCGGACTGAAGCTTCCTTT.

This clonotype occurred a few times. This sequence joins TRBV19 and TRBJ2-1, with D unclear. V was trimmed by 5 bases and J by 3 bases, leaving 11 bases between them. This CDR3 is 14 amino acids long. Germline V gene data show CDR1 as LNHDA and CDR2 as SQIVND (reference sequence). The CDR3 is CASSAEGYYNEQFF. CDR3 nucleotide sequence: TGTGCCAGTAGTGCCGAAGGGTACTACAATGAGCAGTTCTTC. Full variable domain (remainder filled in from reference TRBV19 and TRBJ2-1): DGGITQSPKYLFRKEGQNVTLSCEQNLNHDAMYWYRQDPGQGLRLIYYSQIVNDFQKGDIAEGYSVSREKKESFPLTVTSAQKNPTAFYLCASSAEGYYNEQFFGPGTRLTVL.

This clonotype turned up a few times. The gene calls are TRBV4-1 and TRBJ2-3; maybe TRBD1 (6 bases). The CDR3 has 18 amino acids. The V end lost 1 base, the J end lost 0 bases, and 17 bases lay between the germline ends. Germline V gene lookup returns CDR1 MGHRA and CDR2 YSYEKL. CDR3 nucleotides: TGCGCCAGCAGCCAAGGCCCCTCGATGGGGACAAGCACAGATACGCAGTATTTT. This gives the protein CASSQGPSMGTSTDTQYF.

This clonotype was counted ten times or more. This chain uses TRBV11-2 with TRBJ2-3; tentatively, D is TRBD2 (6 bases). Germline V CDR1 and CDR2: SGHAT, FQNNGV. The CDR3 has 14 residues. The V end was cut by 6 bases, the J end by 6 bases, with 16 bases between. CDR3 sequence reads: CASRPGLEADTQYF. In DNA form, the CDR3 reads TGTGCCAGCAGACCGGGACTCGAGGCCGATACGCAGTATTTT.